What follows are 17 T cell receptor beta chains derived from one specimen sequenced in a study of vaccination and CD4 T cells after COVID-19. The treatment here: 10-day PBMC culture with coronavirus spike peptide pools or control peptides (ViraFEST assay). No cognate antigen is known for these TCRs. Once obtained from cultured CD4+ T cells, the DNA was sequenced using the Oncomine TCR Beta short-read assay. In TCRdb, the PCR reads were re-called with MiXCR into one record per CDR3 protein. Among about 20,000 distinct CDR3 sequences listed, 55% to 60% were seen once. Input material: CD4+ T cells from blood, cultured in vitro. These receptors originate from a human donor who had recovered from COVID-19.

This clonotype was observed a few times. The chain carries TRBV20-1 and TRBJ1-4; D ambiguous. This CDR3 spans 13 amino acids. Trimming cost V 6 bases and J 5 bases, with 13 bases left between them. From germline, CDR1 is DFQATT and CDR2 SNEGSKA (reference sequence). CDR3: CSARESPNEKLFF. The DNA for the CDR3 is TGCAGTGCGAGGGAAAGCCCCAATGAAAAACTGTTTTTT.

In its sample, this clonotype was seen a few times. The chain links TRBV6-5 to TRBJ1-2, with TRBD1 as a possible D gene (5 bases). V was cut by 3 bases and J by 4 bases, with 6 bases left in between. Germline loops: CDR1 MNHEY, CDR2 SVGAGI. CDR3 length: 12 residues. Here the CDR3 DNA reads TGTGCCAGCAGTTATGACAGCTATGGCTACACCTTC. Residues: CASSYDSYGYTF.

A few counts support this clonotype. V gene TRBV9 combines with J gene TRBJ1-2; possible D gene TRBD1, 5 bases. The CDR3 spans 17 residues. V lost 4 bases and J lost 1, with 20 bases in between. Germline CDR1 and CDR2: SGDLS and YYNGEE. CDR3 nucleotide sequence: TGTGCCAGCAGCCCTTCCCGACAGAGCCTTAATAACTATGGCTACACCTTC. As protein: CASSPSRQSLNNYGYTF.

This clonotype was seen a handful of times. V usage is TRBV24-1 and J usage is TRBJ1-2; 11 bases map to TRBD1. This CDR3 has 16 amino acids. Germline V gene data show CDR1 as KGHDR and CDR2 as SFDVKD. After removal of 4 bases from V and 4 bases from J, the junction contained 7 bases not matched to a gene. This CDR3 is CATSDPRGQGVYGYTF. The DNA for the CDR3 is TGTGCCACCAGTGACCCTCGGGGACAGGGGGTCTATGGCTACACCTTC.

This clonotype was observed a few times. J is TRBJ1-2 and V is TRBV6-5; D is uncertain. The V and J ends lost 0 bases and 3 bases respectively, with 5 bases between them. Germline CDR1 MNHEY, CDR2 SVGAGI. The CDR3 covers 13 residues. CDR3 coding DNA: TGTGCCAGCAGTTACTCGACCTACTATGGCTACACCTTC. Translation: CASSYSTYYGYTF.

This clonotype was observed a handful of times. This chain connects TRBV10-3 to TRBJ1-1, with D uncertain. This CDR3 has 13 amino acids. CDR1 ENHRY and CDR2 SYGVKD come from the germline V gene. CDR3 sequence (DNA): TGTGCTGAGACCGAAGCCCTGAACACTGAAGCTTTCTTT. It codes for CAETEALNTEAFF.

The genes are TRBV7-9 and TRBJ1-2; D is possibly TRBD1 (6 bases). The CDR3 sequence is 14 residues long. From germline, CDR1 is SEHNR and CDR2 FQNEAQ (reference sequence). Between the trimmed V and J ends, which lost 5 bases and 6 bases, there was a span of 16 bases. This chain's CDR3 is CASSQDSEGDGYTF. CDR3 sequence (DNA): TGTGCCAGCAGCCAAGACAGTGAGGGGGATGGCTACACCTTC.

The V and J genes are TRBV27 and TRBJ2-7, with D hard to call. This CDR3 has 15 residues. Germline values: CDR1 MNHEY, CDR2 SMNVEV (reference sequence). Trimming left V 8 bases short and J 0 bases short, with 17 bases between. CDR3 bases: TGTGCCAGCCGTCTAAAGGGTGCCAACTCCTACGAGCAGTACTTC. It yields the protein CASRLKGANSYEQYF.

This clonotype has only a few counts. The CDR3 loop is CASSLFNEQFF. The CDR3 bases are TGTGCCAGCAGCTTATTCAATGAGCAGTTCTTC. The J gene is TRBJ2-1, the V gene TRBV7-2; D ambiguous. The CDR3 consists of 11 residues. Germline assignment: CDR1 SGHTA and CDR2 FQGNSA. Trimming left V 2 bases short and J 6 bases short, with 2 bases between.

The CDR3: CASSLQGDFSPLHF. DNA for the CDR3: TGTGCCAGCAGCTTGCAGGGTGATTTTTCACCCCTCCACTTT. The chain links TRBV5-4 to TRBJ1-6, with D maybe TRBD1 (5 bases). The CDR3 totals 14 residues. Between the trimmed V and J ends, which lost 1 base and 9 bases, there was a span of 11 bases. Germline V CDR1 and CDR2: SGHNT, YYREEE (reference sequence).

For this clonotype: The junction departs from the called germline gene at one end, perhaps through a read error. The chain recombines TRBV28 with TRBJ1-5; tentatively, D is TRBD1 (5 bases). CDR3 length: 15 residues. The germline gives CDR1 MDHEN, CDR2 SYDVKM. The CDR3 reads CASSFASGVGQSQHF. The CDR3 DNA reads as TGTGCCAGCAGTTTCGCCTCGGGGGTCGGTCAGTCCCAGCATTTT.

This clonotype was seen a few times. V is TRBV27 and J is TRBJ1-5; D gene unclear. Germline lookup yields CDR1 MNHEY and CDR2 SMNVEV (reference sequence). V dropped 0 bases and J dropped 4 bases, with 10 bases sitting between them. The CDR3 covers 15 residues. The CDR3 is CASSLSIRENQPQHF. The CDR3, as DNA: TGTGCCAGCAGTTTATCGATTAGGGAGAATCAGCCCCAGCATTTT.

The DNA for the CDR3 is TGTGCCAGCAGACCGGACAGGGGGGGATATCAGCCCCAGCATTTT. Amino acids: CASRPDRGGYQPQHF. The V and J genes are TRBV27 and TRBJ1-5; the match to TRBD1 covers 10 bases. J was trimmed by 5 bases and V by 6 bases; bases with no gene match: 7. CDR1 is MNHEY and CDR2 is SMNVEV in the germline V gene (reference sequence). The CDR3 has 15 amino acids.

The J gene is TRBJ2-3, the V gene TRBV29-1; D gene ambiguous. Germline V gene sequence: CDR1 SQVTM, CDR2 ANQGSEA. The CDR3 extends over 15 amino acids. V lost 8 bases and J 0 bases, leaving 18 bases between the germline ends. CDR3 in DNA: TGCAGCTCCTGTAAGAGACAAACTAGCACAGATACGCAGTATTTT. It specifies CSSCKRQTSTDTQYF.

J is TRBJ2-2 and V is TRBV7-9, with a tentative D call TRBD1 (5 bases). Trimming removed 5 bases at V and 1 base at J, with 17 bases between. CDR3 length equals 17 residues. Germline V gene lookup returns CDR1 SEHNR and CDR2 FQNEAQ (reference sequence). CDR3 region: CASSPLGDLLNTGELFF. The CDR3 DNA is TGTGCCAGCAGCCCCCTAGGGGATCTCCTGAACACCGGGGAGCTGTTTTTT.

V usage is TRBV5-1 and J usage is TRBJ1-5, with 11 bases aligning to TRBD1. CDR3 length: 14 amino acids. With V trimmed by 4 bases and J by 5 bases, 2 bases remained unmatched. Germline-derived CDR1 and CDR2 are SGHRS and YFSETQ. The CDR3 here is CASSPGQGDQPQHF. DNA of the CDR3: TGCGCCAGCAGCCCGGGACAGGGGGATCAGCCCCAGCATTTT. The full variable domain, its missing parts supplied by reference TRBV5-1 and TRBJ1-5, is KAGVTQTPRYLIKTRGQQVTLSCSPISGHRSVSWYQQTPGQGLQFLFEYFSETQRNKGNFPGRFSGRQFSNSRSEMNVSTLELGDSALYLCASSPGQGDQPQHFGDGTRLSIL.

This clonotype was found a few times. The CDR3 spells CSARRVGGGFDEQYF. DNA of the CDR3: TGCAGTGCTAGGAGAGTAGGCGGGGGGTTTGACGAGCAGTACTTC. The chain uses TRBV20-1 and TRBJ2-7; TRBD2 aligns across 8 bases. CDR1 and CDR2 (germline): DFQATT, SNEGSKA (reference sequence). V was clipped by 3 bases and J by 5 bases; unmatched bases: 12. The CDR3 length is 15 residues.